This T cell receptor beta chain appears in the sequencing data of a study of follicular helper T cells after annual influenza vaccination (dated by TCRdb to about 2017). Regarding the study in general: After each seasonal influenza vaccination, blood samples were collected on days 0, 7 and 28. To look at recall of cTfh clones, some subjects were tracked through successive annual vaccinations covering the 2013-2014, 2014-2015 and 2015-2016 seasons. One week after vaccination, a second recruited cohort of roughly 12 subjects (Table S1) displayed a similar ICOS+CD38+ cTfh response. Multi-year samples were obtained from roughly 6 subjects, with two vaccination seasons covered for four subjects and three seasons covered for two subjects. The 2015 samples were processed right after collection, while the 2013-2014 samples were cryopreserved. The investigation overall reported the following: ICOS+CD38+ cTfh clonality correlated with the frequency of that population, and its change correlated with the change in circulating plasmablast frequency. Rare clonotypes could not be sampled because productive TCRB sequences were recovered from only about 9.5-23% of the analyzed cells. Day 7 ICOS+CD38+ clones were most often found later in ICOS-CD38- cTfh, suggesting that subset may serve as a memory reservoir. A recurrent oligoclonal ICOS+CD38+ cTfh response containing tetramer and AIM influenza-specific clonotypes was recalled by successive annual vaccinations.

Library construction relied on the immunoSEQ multiplex PCR assay. Adaptive Biotechnologies carried out TCRB amplification, library preparation, sequencing and preliminary bioinformatics at Survey level resolution. TCRB sequencing used multiplex PCR amplification of genomic DNA from sorted cTfh populations. The paper's processing steps were these. Clonality was calculated in R as 1 minus normalized Shannon entropy, and the Gini index was computed with the R package ineq. Overlap score was defined as the summed counts of shared sequences divided by the total counts of all sequences in both compared samples. Fisher's exact test, with an assumed theoretical repertoire of 10^7 TCRB sequences, was used to assess the significance of shared clonotypes. TCRdb limited this immuneACCESS table to in-frame rearrangements with V and J called. A share of clones is missing; checked studies link under half to unresolved V genes, and the rest is unexplained. The V and J calls and clone size come from that table; D and trimming were worked out from the DNA. The sample records several thousand clones, nearly 85% of which are singletons. Over 1.5% of the sample rests with the top ten.

Concerning this clone itself: The specificity of this receptor is unknown. Per-nucleotide qualities are absent, and no much larger clonotype sits a single base away.

The junction shows trimming of 3 bases on V and 5 bases on J, plus 11 bases between the germline ends. The CDR3 holds 14 amino acids from the cysteine to the phenylalanine. Only CDR3 DNA remains: 42 bases, in frame from the first base. Per the germline V gene, MNHEY is the CDR1 and SVGAGI is the CDR2. The sample's time point, from its label and the paper: 2015-2016 season, pre-vaccination. Seasonal inactivated influenza vaccine (Fluvarix) was administered to adults, and sorted blood CD4 subsets were tracked by TCRB sequencing before and after vaccination. To be eligible, subjects had to live in the community and must not have received influenza vaccine in the previous 6 months. Reasons for exclusion included contraindications to influenza vaccine, substance abuse, HIV/AIDS, active malignancy, immunomodulatory medication, and active illness such as respiratory infection. At each time point, somewhere between about 40 and 100 mL of blood was taken. Circulating Tfh were defined as non-naive CD4+CXCR5+PD-1+ cells and sorted into ICOS+CD38+ and ICOS-CD38- fractions. PBMC were isolated using Ficoll-Paque PLUS or SepMate separation. Cell subsets were sorted from PBMC on a BD FACS Aria before DNA extraction.

Here the sequenced sample was CXCR5+ CD38- circulating T follicular helper cells from blood, taken on the day of influenza vaccination. The intended sense of this specimen's cell subset or site label: circulating Tfh, non-naive CD4+CXCR5+PD-1+ (ICOS+CD38+ or ICOS-CD38-). This TCR came from an adult who received the influenza vaccine. The rearranged segments are TRBV6-5 and TRBJ1-5; perhaps TRBD1 is the D gene, with 5 bases matching. The nucleotide sequence reads as follows: TGTGCCAGCAGTTATAGGGGAGCGGATCAGCCCCAGCATTTT. It encodes CASSYRGADQPQHF.